Below, one T cell receptor (beta chain) is given with its context. These data originate in a study of blood T cell repertoires in COVID-19. CDR3 length equals 14 residues. Per the germline V gene, CDR1 is SEHNR and CDR2 is FQNEAQ (reference sequence). The V gene lost 3 bases and the J gene lost 3 bases, with 11 bases spanning the gap. In the authors' workflow: Nucleated cell number was recorded as an estimate derived from reference gene primer amplification. Data came from immunoSEQ multiplex PCR; TCRdb stores just in-frame clones and leaves some out. V and J calls and clone size come straight from that table; D and trimming were deduced from the DNA. The sample lists fewer than 250,000 clones, roughly 90% occurring once.

The specimen sequenced was PBMCs or T cells enriched from blood (not recorded which). The clonotype originates from a woman younger than 30 who had recovered from COVID-19. The chain recombines TRBV7-9 with TRBJ1-1; a weak D match, TRBD1 (5 bases). This CDR3 is CASSFGHYDTEAFF. CDR3 nucleotide sequence: TGTGCCAGCAGCTTCGGACATTATGACACTGAAGCTTTCTTT. The complete variable domain, with remaining parts taken from reference TRBV7-9 and TRBJ1-1, reads DTGVSQNPRHKITKRGQNVTFRCDPISEHNRLYWYRQTLGQGPEFLTYFQNEAQLEKSRLLSDRFSAERPKGSFSTLEIQRTEQGDSAMYLCASSFGHYDTEAFFGQGTRLTVV.